The 20 T cell receptor beta chains below come from one sample, sequenced in a study of shared clonotypes between healthy human individuals. Profiled with immunoSEQ multiplex PCR; TCRdb holds only in-frame clones, not every one. This table holds approximately 2.5 million clones, under 95% found once. Sequences were obtained from naive CD4+ T cells from PBMCs. Documented subset: CD45RA+ positively selected. The receptor set was obtained from a man younger than 35 in good health. Some clones in this sample may be carry-over from other donors' samples.

V is TRBV19 and J is TRBJ2-7; TRBD1 agrees at 9 bases. Trimming removed 7 bases from V and 5 bases from J; junction bases left unmatched: 18. The CDR3 runs to 17 residues. Per the germline V gene, CDR1 is LNHDA and CDR2 is SQIVND (reference sequence). The CDR3: CASTPTGTGYGIDEQYF. The CDR3 nucleotides read TGTGCCAGTACCCCAACCGGGACAGGGTACGGGATCGACGAGCAGTACTTC.

V gene TRBV7-2 combines with J gene TRBJ2-7, with unresolved D. V was cut by 4 bases and J by 2 bases, with 18 bases left in between. CDR1 SGHTA and CDR2 FQGNSA come from the germline V gene. The CDR3 has 16 amino acids. The CDR3 nucleotides are TGTGCCAGCAGCTCCCGGTCGTCAGCGAGGACCTACGAGCAGTACTTC. Amino acids: CASSSRSSARTYEQYF. Based on the CDR3 plus reference TRBV7-2 and TRBJ2-7, the full variable domain is GAGVSQSPSNKVTEKGKDVELRCDPISGHTALYWYRQSLGQGLEFLIYFQGNSAPDKSGLPSDRFSAERTGGSVSTLTIQRTQQEDSAVYLCASSSRSSARTYEQYFGPGTRLTVT.

V usage is TRBV5-8 and J usage is TRBJ2-7; 7 bases are shared with TRBD1. After removal of 2 bases from V and 1 base from J, the junction contained 3 bases not matched to a gene. This CDR3 is 14 amino acids long. Germline-derived CDR1 and CDR2 are SGHTS and YDEGEE. Here the CDR3 DNA reads TGTGCCAGCAGCTTTGGGACAGAATCCTACGAGCAGTACTTC. This translates into CASSFGTESYEQYF.

The chain uses TRBV10-1 and TRBJ2-1; D is uncertain. With 2 bases removed from V and 6 bases from J, the gap between germline ends came to 14 bases. In germline, CDR1 is WNHNN, CDR2 SYGVQD (reference sequence). The CDR3 loop spans 15 amino acids. CDR3 sequence (DNA): TGCGCCAGCAGTGAGGTGCGGACGGTGGGCAATGAGCAGTTCTTC. As protein: CASSEVRTVGNEQFF.

The chain is built from TRBV28 and TRBJ2-7; 7 bases are a match to TRBD1. This CDR3 has 14 amino acids. Unmatched junction bases numbered 12, after V lost 7 bases and J lost 6 bases. Germline-derived CDR1 and CDR2 are MDHEN and SYDVKM. The CDR3 sequence is CASTSDRRRFEQYF. In DNA form, the CDR3 reads TGTGCCAGCACCTCGGACAGGAGGAGGTTCGAGCAGTACTTC.

V and J are TRBV18 and TRBJ2-7; D might be TRBD1 or TRBD2, each matching 5 bases. CDR3 size: 14 residues. Trimming removed 3 bases at V and 4 bases at J, with 13 bases between. Germline V gene lookup returns CDR1 KGHSH and CDR2 LQKENI. CDR3 sequence: CASSPGVEGYEQYF. CDR3 sequence (DNA): TGTGCCAGCTCACCCGGGGTTGAGGGGTACGAGCAGTACTTC.

This clone was observed a single time. The V call is TRBV28, the J call TRBJ2-7; no firm D call. CDR1 is MDHEN and CDR2 is SYDVKM in the germline V gene. The CDR3 has 13 residues. V was trimmed by 7 bases and J by 7 bases, leaving 17 bases between them. CDR3 DNA: TGTGCCAGCAAAGTTTGGGGATCGGGTGAGCAGTACTTC. It codes for CASKVWGSGEQYF. The whole variable domain, remainder taken from reference TRBV28 and TRBJ2-7, is DVKVTQSSRYLVKRTGEKVFLECVQDMDHENMFWYRQDPGLGLRLIYFSYDVKMKEKGDIPEGYSVSREKKERFSLILESASTNQTSMYLCASKVWGSGEQYFGPGTRLTVT.

The J gene is TRBJ2-3, the V gene TRBV30; 8 bases line up with TRBD2. The CDR3 is made up of 14 amino acids. Germline CDR1 and CDR2: GTSNPN and SVGIG (reference sequence). V shed 3 bases and J 1 base; nucleotides not matched to a gene: 3. As DNA, the CDR3 is TGTGCCTGGAGGGTGACTAGCGGCACAGATACGCAGTATTTT. Encoded protein: CAWRVTSGTDTQYF. Variable domain in full (rest from reference TRBV30 and TRBJ2-3): SQTIHQWPATLVQPVGSPLSLECTVEGTSNPNLYWYRQAAGRGLQLLFYSVGIGQISSEVPQNLSASRPQDRQFILSSKKLLLSDSGFYLCAWRVTSGTDTQYFGPGTRLTVL.

The chain combines TRBV28 with TRBJ2-7, with D possibly matching TRBD1 (6 bases). Germline loops: CDR1 MDHEN, CDR2 SYDVKM. V was shortened by 5 bases and J by 2 bases, with 16 bases between the two germline ends. This CDR3 region has 15 residues. The DNA of the CDR3 is TGTGCCAGCAGTATTGGGCAGGGGCGACCCTACGAGCAGTACTTC. Residues: CASSIGQGRPYEQYF.

This chain links TRBV5-1 with TRBJ2-2; 10 nucleotides align to TRBD2. The CDR3 extends over 16 amino acids. The germline V gene encodes CDR1 SGHRS and CDR2 YFSETQ. V trimming: 4 bases; J trimming: 4 bases; junction bases outside the gene matches: 7. CDR3 region: CASSPVAGGFTGELFF. CDR3 nucleotides: TGCGCCAGCAGCCCTGTAGCGGGAGGCTTCACCGGGGAGCTGTTTTTT.

The V gene is TRBV11-3, the J gene TRBJ2-6; 9 bases line up with TRBD1. The CDR3 sequence is 18 residues long. The germline V gene encodes CDR1 SGHNT and CDR2 YENEEA. V was pared by 5 bases and J by 4 bases, with 12 bases of the junction left unmatched. The CDR3 loop is CASSPGTGSLRGANVLTF. The CDR3 DNA is TGTGCCAGCAGCCCCGGGACAGGGAGCTTGCGGGGGGCCAACGTCCTGACTTTC.

Notes on this clone: A much larger clonotype is one base distant, so this may be a read error. The sample carries other DNA sequences with the same CDR3. J is TRBJ2-7 and V is TRBV11-2, with D hard to call. Germline V lookup: CDR1 SGHAT, CDR2 FQNNGV. CDR3 length: 11 amino acids. The germline V and J ends were trimmed by 2 bases and 4 bases, with 3 bases remaining between them. CDR3 sequence (DNA): TGTGCCAGCAGCTTAATTTACGAGCAGTACTTC. Its translation is CASSLIYEQYF.

The chain joins TRBV28 to TRBJ2-7; D gene uncertain. V lost 5 bases and J 2 bases, leaving 7 bases between the germline ends. This CDR3 spans 12 amino acids. The germline CDR1 and CDR2 sequences are MDHEN and SYDVKM. As DNA, the CDR3 is TGTGCCAGCAGTATCCACCCCTACGAGCAGTACTTC. The encoded protein is CASSIHPYEQYF.

V usage is TRBV5-1 and J usage is TRBJ2-7, with 11 bases that match TRBD2. V dropped 4 bases and J dropped 4; count of bases not matched to a gene: 7. This CDR3 comprises 15 residues. CDR1 and CDR2 from the germline V gene are SGHRS and YFSETQ. CDR3 DNA sequence: TGCGCCAGCAGCCGGACTAGCGGGTCGGTATACGAGCAGTACTTC. Residues: CASSRTSGSVYEQYF.

On this clone itself: At one of its ends the junction is not consistent with the germline gene, which may arise from a read error. The V and J genes are TRBV27 and TRBJ1-5, with 11 bases matching TRBD1. From germline, CDR1 is MNHEY and CDR2 SMNVEV (reference sequence). The CDR3 is 14 amino acids. In nucleotides, the CDR3 is TGTGCCAGCTCCCCGGGACAGGGGGATCAGACCCAGCATTTT. Protein product: CASSPGQGDQTQHF.

The rearrangement links TRBV19 to TRBJ1-5; a weak D match, TRBD1 (5 bases). The CDR3 runs to 13 residues. Germline-derived CDR1 and CDR2 are LNHDA and SQIVND (reference sequence). V shed 4 bases and J shed 6 bases, with 10 bases lying between them. The CDR3 sequence: CASSTDRFQPQHF. The CDR3 region has the DNA TGTGCCAGTAGTACAGACAGATTTCAGCCCCAGCATTTT.

The chain recombines TRBV19 with TRBJ2-7; the match to TRBD1 covers 8 bases. Germline trimming cut 1 base from V and 0 bases from J; bases unmatched to any gene: 2. Germline loops: CDR1 LNHDA, CDR2 SQIVND (reference sequence). The CDR3 contains 15 residues. Here the CDR3 DNA reads TGTGCCAGTAGTATAGTGGGACAGGCCTCCTACGAGCAGTACTTC. Translating gives CASSIVGQASYEQYF.

The chain uses TRBV4-1 and TRBJ2-1; the match to TRBD2 covers 9 bases. CDR1 is MGHRA, CDR2 YSYEKL, per germline. Germline trimming cut 4 bases from V and 2 bases from J; bases unmatched to any gene: 15. The CDR3 has 19 residues. The CDR3 DNA reads as TGCGCCAGCAGCCGGGGTTCGTCTAGCGGGAAGAGGGCCTACAATGAGCAGTTCTTC. Encoded protein: CASSRGSSSGKRAYNEQFF.

This clone was detected once. The rearrangement uses TRBV27 and TRBJ1-1; D perhaps matches TRBD1 (5 bases). This CDR3 has 14 amino acids. The V end lost 10 bases, the J end lost 2 bases, and 17 bases lay between the germline ends. Germline V gene sequence: CDR1 MNHEY, CDR2 SMNVEV (reference sequence). The CDR3 DNA sequence: TGTGCCACCACCTCCGCGGGGCTAAACACTGAAGCTTTCTTT. This codes for CATTSAGLNTEAFF.

V usage is TRBV14 and J usage is TRBJ1-2; D unresolved. The CDR3 is 14 residues long. Trimming pared 4 bases from V and 7 bases from J, leaving 16 bases between. Germline V CDR1 and CDR2: SGHDN, FVKESK. The chain's CDR3 is CASSPQEGYGGYTF. The CDR3 DNA sequence: TGTGCCAGCAGCCCGCAGGAGGGATATGGTGGCTACACCTTC.